This T cell receptor beta chain was documented in a study of T cell repertoires in cytomegalovirus infection. Findings and caveats of the study: Dominating the ex vivo response were HLA-C-restricted CMV-specific TCR beta clonotypes.

This clonotype has more than one count but fewer than ten. Its specificity is unknown. Per germline, CDR1 DFQATT and CDR2 SNEGSKA (reference sequence). V lost 0 bases to trimming and J lost 0 bases, with 7 bases between them. CDR3 length equals 14 residues. TCRdb reprocessed the reads via MiXCR and lists one record per CDR3 protein. Among roughly 600,000 distinct CDR3 sequences, less than 25% were seen once, and the ten largest hold 6.5% to 10%. This TCR came from a human donor in good health (CMV status not recorded). Some clones in this sample may be carry-over from other donors' samples. Source material: CD8+ T cells from PBMCs. The V and J genes are TRBV20-1 and TRBJ2-3; D is uncertain. CDR3 in amino acids: CSARDSRSTDTQYF. In DNA form, the CDR3 reads TGCAGTGCTAGAGATTCCCGGAGCACAGATACGCAGTATTTT.